This T cell receptor beta chain was recorded in a study of T cell responses to AZD1222 COVID-19 vaccine. This CDR3 contains 14 residues. Trimming removed 4 bases at V and 2 bases at J, with 8 bases between. The V gene's germline CDR1 is MNHEY and CDR2 SVGAGI. The assay was immunoSEQ multiplex PCR, and TCRdb's table has in-frame clones only and misses some. Here the sample spans around 150,000 clones, about 91% being singletons. The chain recombines TRBV6-5 with TRBJ2-2; D gene ambiguous. This clonotype was sampled from an adult in good health. The sequenced sample was peripheral blood, obtained on day 0 of MenACWY control vaccination. CDR3 nucleotide sequence: TGTGCCAGCAGTTTAGTTCGTAACACCGGGGAGCTGTTTTTT. Residues: CASSLVRNTGELFF.